This T cell receptor (beta chain) was recorded in a study of blood T cell repertoires in COVID-19 (dated by TCRdb to the early 2020s). About the investigation overall: The collaborator samples originated in the United States, Italy and Spain and spanned the acute and convalescent phases of COVID-19. The material from the prospective study consisted of cDNA or gDNA derived from T cells, B-cell-depleted T cells, or PBMCs. Deeply sampled blood TCRbeta repertoires from subjects exposed to, actively infected with, or recovered from COVID-19 were included in the dataset. The repertoires were released in a freely available public database meant as a resource for research on the immune response to SARS-CoV-2. Samples were obtained from the ongoing ImmuneRACE study (first 160 participants) and from over 1,000 subjects provided by 6 global collaborators. A de-identified subject ID, COVID-19 status, age in years and sex were almost always included in the sample metadata. Where HLA class I and class II types were available, the types were taken from metadata supplied by the sample provider, not from assay-based typing. On the study overall, not on this receptor specifically: The quantity of clinical and demographic metadata differed by source and by participant and was supplied without curation.

One collaborating source in Seattle enrolled patients during active infection and followed them longitudinally through the course of disease. The collaborating institutions used their own protocols to collect whole blood in K2EDTA tubes. For TCRbeta analysis, collaborators shipped samples as frozen whole blood, isolated PBMCs, or DNA extracted from either of those sample types. V loses 6 bases, J loses 8 bases, and the germline ends lie 14 bases apart. The germline V gene (reference sequence) provides CDR1 SGHNT and CDR2 YYREEE. The CDR3 sequence holds 12 residues, the cysteine and phenylalanine included. Only CDR3 DNA remains: 36 bases, in frame from the first base. TCRbeta CDR3 regions were amplified from genomic DNA using the immunoSEQ Assay, a bias-controlled multiplex PCR. The study's own analysis went as follows. The number of nucleated cells in each sample was estimated by amplification of reference gene primers within the assay. Sequence reads were collapsed and filtered to measure the absolute abundance of every unique TCRbeta CDR3 rearrangement. For each sample, productive Simpson clonality was calculated as the square root of Simpson's diversity index over productive rearrangements. In TCRdb, the immuneACCESS table is reduced to in-frame sequences with V and J assigned. These tables do not hold every clone; where another copy was compared, an unresolved V gene accounts for under half, and the others remain unexplained. V and J calls and clone size are those listed in that table; D and trimming were worked out from the DNA. Recorded for this sample are approximately 530,000 clones; 85% to 90% of them occurred a single time. Roughly 7.3% of the sample comes from the top ten.

This clone was observed once. The antigen it binds to is not known. Base qualities are not at hand, and no much larger clone is one base apart. The source material was peripheral blood. The TCR sequence derives from a woman in her fifties or sixties with COVID-19, enrolled during active disease. The V gene is TRBV5-4 and the J gene is TRBJ1-2, and perhaps TRBD1 as D gene, on 5 matching bases. The encoded CDR3 is CASIAPGGGYTF. The DNA sequence is as follows: TGTGCCAGCATCGCTCCGGGGGGAGGCTACACCTTC.